Included here is one T cell receptor (beta chain) sequence, with context. These data are taken from a study of blood T cell repertoires in COVID-19. Study context: Donors in the United States, Italy and Spain gave samples during acute or convalescent COVID-19.

The authors' processing: Amplification from reference gene primers served as the basis for estimated nucleated cell counts. Sequencing used immunoSEQ multiplex PCR; TCRdb keeps in-frame clones, though not all of them. V, J and clone size were drawn from that table, and D and trimming were deduced from the DNA. The data show 60,000 or so clones, approximately 86% seen once. V lost 0 bases to trimming and J lost 7 bases, with 15 bases between them. Germline V gene sequence: CDR1 MNHNY, CDR2 SVGAGI (reference sequence). CDR3 length: 16 amino acids. The sample was peripheral blood. The chain combines TRBV6-6 with TRBJ1-4, with a possible D match to TRBD1 (6 bases). This TCR was sampled from a human donor with acute or convalescent COVID-19. The donor label of this sample is uncertain. DNA for the CDR3: TGTGCCAGCAGTTACTCCCAGGGCAGGGGAAGTGAAAAACTGTTTTTT. Its translation is CASSYSQGRGSEKLFF.